What follows are 6 T cell receptor beta chains derived from one specimen sequenced in a study of T-cell reconstitution after alpha-beta-depleted transplantation in children. Unique molecular identifiers were built into the TCRbeta library. TCRdb re-derived calls from the PCR reads in MiXCR, one entry per CDR3 protein. The table includes 200,000 to 300,000 distinct CDR3 sequences, around 12% detected once. Material: PBMCs from the stem cell graft donor, obtained from the stem cell graft. These receptors were obtained from a human donor who donated a stem cell graft to a child with acute lymphoblastic leukemia.

This clonotype was counted ten times or more. This chain joins TRBV3-1 and TRBJ2-7; D may be TRBD2 (5 bases). Germline CDR1 reads LGHDT; CDR2 reads YNNKEL (reference sequence). The ends were cut back, 7 bases at V and 4 bases at J, with 17 bases in the middle. This CDR3 has 14 amino acids. The CDR3 region is CASTPGLSLYEQYF. CDR3 bases: TGTGCCAGCACCCCCGGACTTTCTCTTTACGAGCAGTACTTC.

The chain recombines TRBV4-2 with TRBJ2-3; 8 bases map to TRBD2. The germline V gene encodes CDR1 LGHNA and CDR2 YNFKEQ. V was pared by 2 bases and J by 1 base, with 5 bases of the junction left unmatched. The CDR3 is 16 amino acids. This CDR3 is CASSQIPGLGTDTQYF. CDR3 DNA sequence: TGTGCCAGCAGCCAAATACCGGGACTAGGCACAGATACGCAGTATTTT.

This clonotype was seen repeatedly, ten times or more. The gene calls are TRBV20-1 and TRBJ2-5; 8 nucleotides line up with TRBD2. V lost 6 bases, J lost 7 bases, and 10 bases stayed unmatched. This CDR3 contains 13 residues. The germline V gene has CDR1 DFQATT and CDR2 SNEGSKA (reference sequence). CDR3 in amino acids: CSAGGGLRGTQYF. The CDR3 DNA is TGCAGTGCCGGGGGGGGGCTACGGGGGACCCAGTACTTC.

The sample holds many counts of this clonotype. The V and J genes are TRBV7-9 and TRBJ2-7; D is ambiguous. This CDR3 has 14 residues. The V and J ends lost 5 bases and 7 bases respectively, with 18 bases between them. Germline assignment: CDR1 SEHNR and CDR2 FQNEAQ (reference sequence). As DNA, the CDR3 is TGTGCCAGCAGCCAATTCACGCCGGCGTGGGAGCAGTACTTC. Protein: CASSQFTPAWEQYF.

This clonotype was recorded at least ten times. The rearrangement links TRBV11-2 to TRBJ2-3; 11 nucleotides align to TRBD2. Germline CDR1 reads SGHAT; CDR2 reads FQNNGV. This CDR3 region has 18 residues. J was trimmed by 1 base and V by 2 bases; bases with no gene match: 8. The CDR3 region has the DNA TGTGCCAGCAGCTTACGACTTAGCGGGGGGGCCGGCACAGATACGCAGTATTTT. This encodes CASSLRLSGGAGTDTQYF.

This clonotype appeared many times. The J gene is TRBJ2-1, the V gene TRBV28, with D perhaps matching TRBD2 (7 bases). The length of the CDR3 is 13 residues. In germline, CDR1 is MDHEN, CDR2 SYDVKM. V was pared by 10 bases and J by 7 bases, with 17 bases between. This chain's CDR3 is CATAEGGQNEQFF. The CDR3 bases are TGTGCCACCGCGGAGGGGGGGCAGAATGAGCAGTTCTTC.